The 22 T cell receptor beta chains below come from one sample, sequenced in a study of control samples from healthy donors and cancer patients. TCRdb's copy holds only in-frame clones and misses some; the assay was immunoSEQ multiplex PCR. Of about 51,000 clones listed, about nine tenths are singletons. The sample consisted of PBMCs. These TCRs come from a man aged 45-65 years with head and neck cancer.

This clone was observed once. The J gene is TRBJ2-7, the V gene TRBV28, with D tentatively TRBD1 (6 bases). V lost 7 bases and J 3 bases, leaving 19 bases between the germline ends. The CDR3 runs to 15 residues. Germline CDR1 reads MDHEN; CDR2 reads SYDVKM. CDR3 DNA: TGTGCCAGCACTAGCTTCTTAGGGGGTTACTACGAGCAGTACTTC. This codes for CASTSFLGGYYEQYF.

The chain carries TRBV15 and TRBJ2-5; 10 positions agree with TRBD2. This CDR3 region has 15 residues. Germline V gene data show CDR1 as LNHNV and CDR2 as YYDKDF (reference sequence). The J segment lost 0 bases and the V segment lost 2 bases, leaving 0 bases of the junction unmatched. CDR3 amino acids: CATSRLAGDQETQYF. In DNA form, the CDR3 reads TGTGCCACCAGCAGACTAGCGGGGGACCAAGAGACCCAGTACTTC.

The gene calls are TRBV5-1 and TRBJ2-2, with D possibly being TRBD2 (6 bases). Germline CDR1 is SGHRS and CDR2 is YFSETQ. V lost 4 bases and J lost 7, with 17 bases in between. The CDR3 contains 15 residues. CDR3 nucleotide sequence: TGCGCCAGCAGCACCTGGGCGGGGTCGGACGGGGAGCTGTTTTTT. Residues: CASSTWAGSDGELFF.

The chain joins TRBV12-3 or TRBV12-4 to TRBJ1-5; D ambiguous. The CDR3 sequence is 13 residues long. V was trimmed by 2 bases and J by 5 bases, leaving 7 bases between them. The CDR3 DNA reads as TGTGCCAGCAGTTTAAATCCGGATCAGCCCCAGCATTTT. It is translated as CASSLNPDQPQHF.

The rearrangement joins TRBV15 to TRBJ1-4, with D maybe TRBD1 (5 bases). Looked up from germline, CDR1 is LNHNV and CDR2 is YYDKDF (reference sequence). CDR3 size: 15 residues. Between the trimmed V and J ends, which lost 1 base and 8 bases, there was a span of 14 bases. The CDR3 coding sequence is TGTGCCACCAGCAGAGCTCGGAACAGGTGGGAAAAACTGTTTTTT. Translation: CATSRARNRWEKLFF.

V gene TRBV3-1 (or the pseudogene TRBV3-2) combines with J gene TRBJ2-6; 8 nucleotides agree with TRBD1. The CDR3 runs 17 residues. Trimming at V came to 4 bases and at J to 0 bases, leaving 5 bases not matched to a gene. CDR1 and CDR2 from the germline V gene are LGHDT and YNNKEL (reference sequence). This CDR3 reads CASSLQGQGSGANVLTF. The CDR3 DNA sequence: TGTGCCAGCAGCCTCCAAGGACAGGGCTCTGGGGCCAACGTCCTGACTTTC.

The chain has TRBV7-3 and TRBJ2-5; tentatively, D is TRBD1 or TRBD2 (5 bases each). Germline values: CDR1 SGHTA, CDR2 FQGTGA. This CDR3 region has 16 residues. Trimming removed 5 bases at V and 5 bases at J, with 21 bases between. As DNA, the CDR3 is TGTGCCAGCAGCGAAAAGAGACGGGGCTCAGGGGAGACCCAGTACTTC. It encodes CASSEKRRGSGETQYF.

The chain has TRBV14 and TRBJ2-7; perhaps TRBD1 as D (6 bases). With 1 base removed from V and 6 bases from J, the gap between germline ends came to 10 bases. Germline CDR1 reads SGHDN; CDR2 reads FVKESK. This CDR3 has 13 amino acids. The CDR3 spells CASSQVGGIEQYF. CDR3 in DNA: TGTGCCAGCAGCCAAGTAGGGGGTATCGAGCAGTACTTC.

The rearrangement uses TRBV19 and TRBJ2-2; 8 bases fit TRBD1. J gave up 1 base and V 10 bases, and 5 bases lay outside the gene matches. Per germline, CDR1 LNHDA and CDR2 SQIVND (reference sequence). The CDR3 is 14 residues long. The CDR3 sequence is CATRGQVNTGELFF. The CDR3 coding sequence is TGTGCCACCCGGGGACAGGTGAACACCGGGGAGCTGTTTTTT.

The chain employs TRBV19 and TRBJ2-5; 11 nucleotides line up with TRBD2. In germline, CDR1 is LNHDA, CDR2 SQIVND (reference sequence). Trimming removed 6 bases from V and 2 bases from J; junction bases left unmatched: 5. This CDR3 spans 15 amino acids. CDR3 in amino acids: CASSRLAGIQETQYF. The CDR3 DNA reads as TGTGCCAGTAGCCGACTAGCGGGGATACAAGAGACCCAGTACTTC.

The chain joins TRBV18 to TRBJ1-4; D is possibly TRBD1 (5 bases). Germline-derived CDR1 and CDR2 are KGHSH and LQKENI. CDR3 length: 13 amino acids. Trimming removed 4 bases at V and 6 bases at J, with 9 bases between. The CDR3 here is CASSRDGYEKLFF. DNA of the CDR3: TGTGCCAGCTCACGGGACGGATATGAAAAACTGTTTTTT.

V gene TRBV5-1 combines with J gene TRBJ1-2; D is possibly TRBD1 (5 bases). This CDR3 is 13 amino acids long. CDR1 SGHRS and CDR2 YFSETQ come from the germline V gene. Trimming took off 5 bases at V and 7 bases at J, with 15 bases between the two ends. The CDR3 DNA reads TGCGCCAGCAGGACGGACGGACAAGGTGGCTACACCTTC. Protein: CASRTDGQGGYTF.

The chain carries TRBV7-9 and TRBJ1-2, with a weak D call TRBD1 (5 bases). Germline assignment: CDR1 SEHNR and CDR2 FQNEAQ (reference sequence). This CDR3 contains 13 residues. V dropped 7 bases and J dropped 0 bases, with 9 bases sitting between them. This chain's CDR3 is CASTQTANYGYTF. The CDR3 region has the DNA TGTGCCAGCACCCAGACAGCTAACTATGGCTACACCTTC.

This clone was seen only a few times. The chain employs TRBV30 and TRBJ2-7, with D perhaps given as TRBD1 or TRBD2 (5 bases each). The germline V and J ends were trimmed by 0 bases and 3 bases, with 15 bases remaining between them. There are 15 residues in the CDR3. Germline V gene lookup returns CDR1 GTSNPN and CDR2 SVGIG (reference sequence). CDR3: CAWSVRGSRNYEQYF. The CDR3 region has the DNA TGTGCCTGGAGTGTACGGGGCAGTCGCAACTACGAGCAGTACTTC.

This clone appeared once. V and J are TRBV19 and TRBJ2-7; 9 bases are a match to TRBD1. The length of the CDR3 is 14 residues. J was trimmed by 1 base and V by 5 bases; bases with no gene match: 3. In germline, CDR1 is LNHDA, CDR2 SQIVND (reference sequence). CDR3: CASSFGQGSYEQYF. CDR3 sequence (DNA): TGTGCCAGTAGTTTCGGACAGGGGTCCTACGAGCAGTACTTC.

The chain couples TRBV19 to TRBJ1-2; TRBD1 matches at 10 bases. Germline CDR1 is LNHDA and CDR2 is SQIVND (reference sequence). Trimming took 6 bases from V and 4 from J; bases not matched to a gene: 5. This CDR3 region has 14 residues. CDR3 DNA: TGTGCCAGTAGCCCCCGGGACAGGGGCTATGGCTACACCTTC. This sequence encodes CASSPRDRGYGYTF.

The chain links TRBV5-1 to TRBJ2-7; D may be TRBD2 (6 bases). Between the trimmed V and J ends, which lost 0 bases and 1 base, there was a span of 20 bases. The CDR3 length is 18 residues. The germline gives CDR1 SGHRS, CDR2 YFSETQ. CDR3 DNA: TGCGCCAGCAGCTTGGGCGTTTCCCTGCTCGGGAGATCCTACGAGCAGTACTTC. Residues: CASSLGVSLLGRSYEQYF. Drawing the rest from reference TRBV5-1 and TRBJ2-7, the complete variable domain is KAGVTQTPRYLIKTRGQQVTLSCSPISGHRSVSWYQQTPGQGLQFLFEYFSETQRNKGNFPGRFSGRQFSNSRSEMNVSTLELGDSALYLCASSLGVSLLGRSYEQYFGPGTRLTVT.

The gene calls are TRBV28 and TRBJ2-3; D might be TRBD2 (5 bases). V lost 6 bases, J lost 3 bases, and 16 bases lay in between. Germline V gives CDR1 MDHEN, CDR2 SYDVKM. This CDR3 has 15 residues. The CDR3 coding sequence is TGTGCCAGCAGCCGGGGTGGGAGAGGGACAGATACGCAGTATTTT. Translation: CASSRGGRGTDTQYF.

This CDR3 reads CASSLGAFSYEQYF. The CDR3 DNA reads as TGTGCCAGCAGCTTGGGCGCTTTCTCCTACGAGCAGTACTTC. The chain employs TRBV5-6 and TRBJ2-7, with D unresolved. Per germline, CDR1 SGHDT and CDR2 YYEEEE. The length of the CDR3 is 14 residues. V was shortened by 0 bases and J by 0 bases, with 7 bases between the two germline ends.

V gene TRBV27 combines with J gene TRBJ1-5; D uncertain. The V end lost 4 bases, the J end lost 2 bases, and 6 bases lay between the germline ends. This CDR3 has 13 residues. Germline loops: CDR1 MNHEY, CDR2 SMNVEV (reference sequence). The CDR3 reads CASSWTGNQPQHF. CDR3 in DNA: TGTGCCAGCAGTTGGACCGGCAATCAGCCCCAGCATTTT.

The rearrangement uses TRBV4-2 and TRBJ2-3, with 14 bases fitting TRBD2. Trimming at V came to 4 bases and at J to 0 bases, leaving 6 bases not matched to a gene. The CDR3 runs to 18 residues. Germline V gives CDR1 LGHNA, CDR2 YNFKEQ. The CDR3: CASSLGTSGGPSTDTQYF. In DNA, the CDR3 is TGTGCCAGCAGCCTTGGGACTAGCGGGGGCCCCAGCACAGATACGCAGTATTTT.

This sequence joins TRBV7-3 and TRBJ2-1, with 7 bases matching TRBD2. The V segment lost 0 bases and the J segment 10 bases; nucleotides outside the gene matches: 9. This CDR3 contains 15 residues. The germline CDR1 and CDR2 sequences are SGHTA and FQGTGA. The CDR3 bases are TGTGCCAGCAGCTTAACGGCGGGAGAGGGCTTGGAGCAGTTCTTC. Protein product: CASSLTAGEGLEQFF.